This T cell receptor (beta chain) emerged from a study of response to subunit inactivated influenza vaccine. Study-wide results and caveats: The authors put forward the suggestion that each seasonal influenza vaccination may bring in only a limited number of new T cells.

This clonotype was detected only a few times. The antigen is not known. The germline V and J ends were trimmed by 3 bases and 1 base, with 13 bases remaining between them. The CDR3 length is 14 residues. CDR1 and CDR2 from the germline V gene are DFQATT and SNEGSKA (reference sequence). TCRdb re-called the RT-PCR reads through MiXCR, storing one row per CDR3 protein. The repertoire holds 550,000 to 800,000 distinct CDR3 sequences, with approximately 15% as singletons. The chain recombines TRBV20-1 with TRBJ2-7, with a weak D call TRBD1 (5 bases). The source of this sequence is a man aged 45-60 years who received an inactivated influenza vaccine. Sequencing was performed on PBMCs from blood, taken about 14 days before vaccination. This chain's CDR3 is CSARGRTYSYEQYF. CDR3 DNA sequence: TGCAGTGCTAGGGGGCGGACCTATTCCTACGAGCAGTACTTC.